The 14 T cell receptor beta chains in this list originate from one sample, sequenced in a study of blood T cell repertoires in COVID-19. The repertoire was sequenced with immunoSEQ multiplex PCR; TCRdb's copy has only in-frame clones and lacks some. The sample contains 360,000 or so clones, about 90% of which appear only once. Sequencing used PBMCs or T cells enriched from blood (not recorded which). Receptors originate from a woman in her 30s who had recovered from COVID-19.

The V gene is TRBV6-6, the J gene TRBJ2-2; TRBD2 agrees at 7 bases. The trim removed 7 bases at V and 6 bases at J, leaving 14 bases unmatched. Germline lookup yields CDR1 MNHNY and CDR2 SVGAGI (reference sequence). This CDR3 comprises 16 residues. CDR3 residues: CASTRERGGLPGELFF. The CDR3 DNA sequence: TGTGCCAGCACCAGAGAGAGGGGAGGGCTCCCCGGGGAGCTGTTTTTT.

J is TRBJ1-6 and V is TRBV29-1; tentatively, D is TRBD1 (5 bases). CDR1 is SQVTM and CDR2 is ANQGSEA in the germline V gene. The CDR3 length is 13 residues. With 5 bases removed from V and 4 bases from J, the gap between germline ends came to 9 bases. Written as DNA, the CDR3 is TGCAGCGTTAAGACAGCATATAATTCACCCCTCCACTTT. Translated: CSVKTAYNSPLHF.

The CDR3 loop reads CASSRVERYEQYF. CDR3 DNA sequence: TGCGCCAGCAGCCGTGTGGAGCGCTACGAGCAGTACTTC. The chain joins TRBV4-1 to TRBJ2-7, with no clear D. The CDR3 is 13 amino acids. V was pared by 4 bases and J by 3 bases, with 10 bases between. CDR1 and CDR2 from the germline V gene are MGHRA and YSYEKL.

The rearrangement links TRBV2 to TRBJ2-3; D is undetermined. Germline V gives CDR1 SNHLY, CDR2 FYNNEI. Trimming stripped 4 bases from V and 1 base from J, with 12 bases between. The CDR3 runs to 15 residues. The CDR3 loop reads CASSVNALGTDTQYF. Here the CDR3 DNA reads TGTGCCAGCAGTGTGAACGCGCTCGGCACAGATACGCAGTATTTT. The entire variable domain, with the rest obtained from reference TRBV2 and TRBJ2-3, is as follows: EPEVTQTPSHQVTQMGQEVILRCVPISNHLYFYWYRQILGQKVEFLVSFYNNEISEKSEIFDDQFSVERPDGSNFTLKIRSTKLEDSAMYFCASSVNALGTDTQYFGPGTRLTVL.

This clone showed up just a few times. The sample holds other DNA sequences that translate to the same CDR3. The rearrangement uses TRBV9 and TRBJ1-3; D is uncertain. Germline-derived CDR1 and CDR2 are SGDLS and YYNGEE. The CDR3 is 14 residues long. Trimming left V 0 bases short and J 2 bases short, with 6 bases between. For the CDR3, the DNA is TGTGCCAGCAGCGTAGCGAGGGCTGGAAACACCATATATTTT. As protein: CASSVARAGNTIYF.

For the CDR3, the DNA is TGTGCCAGCAGTTCGGGACAGGGGGATACTGAAGCTTTCTTT. This sequence encodes CASSSGQGDTEAFF. The V gene is TRBV28, the J gene TRBJ1-1; TRBD1 matches at 11 bases. V shed 4 bases and J 5 bases; nucleotides not matched to a gene: 3. Germline loops: CDR1 MDHEN, CDR2 SYDVKM. The CDR3 totals 14 residues.

This chain joins TRBV5-1 and TRBJ2-7, with TRBD2 identical over 8 bases. This CDR3 has 16 residues. V gave up 4 bases and J gave up 6 bases; unmatched junction bases: 15. Germline V lookup: CDR1 SGHRS, CDR2 YFSETQ. The CDR3 coding sequence is TGCGCCAGCAGCAAACCGCGGAGCGGGGGCGCGCTCGAGCAGTACTTC. Translated, it gives CASSKPRSGGALEQYF.

This chain joins TRBV2 and TRBJ2-7; unclear D gene. In germline, CDR1 is SNHLY, CDR2 FYNNEI. The CDR3 runs to 15 residues. V lost 6 bases and J lost 3, with 18 bases in between. The CDR3 loop is CASSPQRGRGYEQYF. In nucleotides, the CDR3 is TGTGCCAGCAGCCCCCAAAGAGGCAGAGGCTACGAGCAGTACTTC.

This clone showed up just once. J is TRBJ1-3 and V is TRBV28; no firm D call. This CDR3 has 13 amino acids. Trimming shortened V by 8 bases and J by 0 bases, and 8 bases separated the two germline ends. Germline CDR1 MDHEN, CDR2 SYDVKM. The DNA of the CDR3 is TGTGCCAGCGAACGACTCTCTGGAAACACCATATATTTT. Its translation is CASERLSGNTIYF.

This chain links TRBV14 with TRBJ1-6, with D possibly matching TRBD1 (6 bases). CDR3 size: 13 residues. Trimming pared 4 bases from V and 9 bases from J, leaving 10 bases between. Germline lookup yields CDR1 SGHDN and CDR2 FVKESK. The CDR3 here is CASSLGQLSPLHF. The CDR3 DNA sequence: TGTGCCAGCAGCCTAGGACAGCTTTCACCCCTCCACTTT. The full variable domain, its missing parts supplied by reference TRBV14 and TRBJ1-6, is EAGVTQFPSHSVIEKGQTVTLRCDPISGHDNLYWYRRVMGKEIKFLLHFVKESKQDESGMPNNRFLAERTGGTYSTLKVQPAELEDSGVYFCASSLGQLSPLHFGNGTRLTVT.

This chain connects TRBV7-9 to TRBJ2-1, with 8 bases identical to TRBD2. Germline trimming cut 1 base from V and 3 bases from J; bases unmatched to any gene: 5. Germline-derived CDR1 and CDR2 are SEHNR and FQNEAQ (reference sequence). This CDR3 region has 16 residues. The DNA for the CDR3 is TGTGCCAGCAGCTTAGTATCCGGGAGGGGCTACAATGAGCAGTTCTTC. Protein: CASSLVSGRGYNEQFF.

The rearrangement joins TRBV5-1 to TRBJ2-5, with 11 bases lining up with TRBD2. This CDR3 comprises 15 residues. From germline, CDR1 is SGHRS and CDR2 YFSETQ. The V gene end was trimmed by 0 bases and the J gene end by 4 bases; junction bases not matched to a gene: 2. CDR3 residues: CASSLDGTSGETQYF. CDR3 nucleotide sequence: TGCGCCAGCAGCTTGGATGGGACTAGCGGAGAGACCCAGTACTTC.

V and J are TRBV9 and TRBJ1-6; D is uncertain. The V end was cut by 0 bases, the J end by 13 bases, with 11 bases between. Per germline, CDR1 SGDLS and CDR2 YYNGEE. The CDR3 length is 13 residues. CDR3 region: CASSVEAGMPLHF. CDR3 nucleotide sequence: TGTGCCAGCAGCGTAGAGGCGGGTATGCCCCTCCACTTT.

This chain connects TRBV20-1 to TRBJ2-1; tentatively, D is TRBD2 (5 bases). V was shortened by 3 bases and J by 6 bases, with 12 bases between the two germline ends. The CDR3 contains 13 residues. Germline assignment: CDR1 DFQATT and CDR2 SNEGSKA (reference sequence). CDR3 in amino acids: CSASQGLRNEQFF. In DNA, the CDR3 is TGCAGTGCTAGTCAAGGACTTCGCAATGAGCAGTTCTTC.